This entry lists 14 T cell receptor beta chains sequenced from one sample in a study of beta chain features in type 1 diabetes. The investigators reverse transcribed all of the isolated RNA, so they sequenced expressed TCRB transcripts. Generated by immunoSEQ multiplex PCR, the TCRdb table keeps only in-frame clones and is missing some. Among roughly 350,000 clones, approximately 10% were seen once, and the ten largest hold about 0.014%. Sequencing input: naive CD4+ T cells from blood. Every receptor here comes from a woman aged 30 to 39 in good health.

The gene calls are TRBV7-2 and TRBJ2-2; a weak D match, TRBD1 (6 bases). CDR1 and CDR2 (germline): SGHTA, FQGNSA. Trimming took 5 bases from V and 3 from J, leaving 10 bases between them. The CDR3 length is 14 residues. The CDR3 sequence: CASSPQGYTGELFF. The CDR3 DNA reads TGTGCCAGCAGCCCGCAGGGGTACACCGGGGAGCTGTTTTTT.

The chain carries TRBV4-2 and TRBJ2-5; 13 bases agree with TRBD2. V was pared by 4 bases and J by 5 bases, with 10 bases of the junction left unmatched. The CDR3 spans 17 residues. Germline values: CDR1 LGHNA, CDR2 YNFKEQ. The CDR3 nucleotides read TGTGCCAGCAGCCTCCGACTAGCGGGAGGATCCCAGGAGACCCAGTACTTC. This gives the protein CASSLRLAGGSQETQYF.

The chain is built from TRBV6-5 and TRBJ2-5; TRBD2 is a possible D gene (6 bases). Germline V CDR1 and CDR2: MNHEY, SVGAGI. Trimming removed 6 bases at V and 4 bases at J, with 12 bases between. There are 13 residues in the CDR3. The CDR3 coding sequence is TGTGCCAGCAGCTCGGGACTCCGAGAGACCCAGTACTTC. The encoded protein is CASSSGLRETQYF.

The chain couples TRBV27 to TRBJ2-3; no clear D. Germline V gives CDR1 MNHEY, CDR2 SMNVEV (reference sequence). This CDR3 region has 14 residues. V lost 1 base, J lost 0 bases, and 5 bases lay in between. The chain's CDR3 is CASSLYGSTDTQYF. Here the CDR3 DNA reads TGTGCCAGCAGTTTATACGGGAGCACAGATACGCAGTATTTT.

In its sample, this clone was seen a few times. This chain links TRBV29-1 with TRBJ2-7, with 14 bases that match TRBD2. CDR1 is SQVTM and CDR2 is ANQGSEA in the germline V gene. J lost 6 bases, V lost 7 bases, and 14 bases had no gene match. The CDR3 runs 16 residues. CDR3 loop: CSATGTSGRIGSEQYF. The CDR3 nucleotides read TGCAGCGCCACCGGGACTAGCGGGAGAATTGGGAGCGAGCAGTACTTC.

This clone was picked up a small number of times. V and J are TRBV4-3 and TRBJ1-1; D uncertain. Germline values: CDR1 LGHNA, CDR2 YSLEER. Trimming took 0 bases from V and 7 from J, leaving 12 bases between them. The CDR3 spans 14 residues. The CDR3 sequence: CASSQDRGRREAFF. CDR3 DNA: TGCGCCAGCAGCCAAGATCGGGGAAGGCGTGAAGCTTTCTTT.

This chain uses TRBV4-1 with TRBJ2-1, with 9 bases that match TRBD2. The CDR3 sequence is 15 residues long. Germline assignment: CDR1 MGHRA and CDR2 YSYEKL. Trimming took 2 bases from V and 4 from J; bases not matched to a gene: 3. In nucleotides, the CDR3 is TGCGCCAGCAGCCAATCTAGCGGGAAGTACAATGAGCAGTTCTTC. Translating gives CASSQSSGKYNEQFF.

This clone turned up a few times. The V gene is TRBV6-1, the J gene TRBJ2-1; 9 positions agree with TRBD2. With V trimmed by 2 bases and J by 4 bases, 6 bases remained unmatched. Per germline, CDR1 MNHNS and CDR2 SASEGT. The CDR3 sequence is 16 residues long. In nucleotides, the CDR3 is TGTGCCAGCAGTGAAATAGCGGGAGCCGTTTACAATGAGCAGTTCTTC. It encodes CASSEIAGAVYNEQFF.

In this sample, this clone turned up a few times. The chain has TRBV11-3 and TRBJ2-1; TRBD2 is a possible D gene (6 bases). The germline V gene has CDR1 SGHNT and CDR2 YENEEA. This CDR3 has 13 residues. Trimming removed 5 bases from V and 5 bases from J, with 10 bases in between. In DNA, the CDR3 is TGTGCCAGCAGCGCGGGACGGAACAATGAGCAGTTCTTC. Protein product: CASSAGRNNEQFF.

The chain is built from TRBV19 and TRBJ2-2, with D possibly matching TRBD1 (5 bases). V lost 5 bases and J 6 bases, leaving 25 bases between the germline ends. The CDR3 has 18 residues. The V gene's germline CDR1 is LNHDA and CDR2 SQIVND (reference sequence). The CDR3 bases are TGTGCCAGTAGTCCTCAAGGGGCAGGGCCCCCCTCCGCCGGGGAGCTGTTTTTT. It codes for CASSPQGAGPPSAGELFF.

Here the CDR3 DNA reads TGTGCCAGCAGTTTTGGGGGGTCGCGCTACGAGCAGTACTTC. Translating gives CASSFGGSRYEQYF. V is TRBV27 and J is TRBJ2-7; TRBD2 is a possible D gene (6 bases). Per the germline V gene, CDR1 is MNHEY and CDR2 is SMNVEV (reference sequence). There are 14 residues in the CDR3. V was pared by 3 bases and J by 3 bases, with 12 bases between.

The rearrangement joins TRBV19 to TRBJ1-1; a possible D gene is TRBD1 (5 bases). The CDR3 has 16 amino acids. Trimming cost V 6 bases and J 4 bases, with 21 bases left between them. Germline values: CDR1 LNHDA, CDR2 SQIVND (reference sequence). In DNA, the CDR3 is TGTGCCAGTAGCCCACTCCAGGGATCTCGTCGCACTGAAGCTTTCTTT. This sequence encodes CASSPLQGSRRTEAFF.

CDR3 loop: CASSGQMNSDGYTF. Written as DNA, the CDR3 is TGTGCCAGCAGCGGACAGATGAACAGCGATGGCTACACCTTC. V gene TRBV7-9 combines with J gene TRBJ1-2; TRBD1 might be the D (6 bases). This CDR3 is built from 14 residues. Germline loops: CDR1 SEHNR, CDR2 FQNEAQ (reference sequence). V shed 5 bases and J shed 6 bases, with 16 bases lying between them.

The CDR3 DNA is TGTGCCAGCTCGACAGGGCCTTCCAATCAGCCCCAGCATTTT. Protein: CASSTGPSNQPQHF. The chain joins TRBV7-2 to TRBJ1-5, with 7 bases matching TRBD1. The CDR3 loop spans 14 amino acids. The V segment lost 8 bases and the J segment 3 bases; nucleotides outside the gene matches: 7. Germline CDR1 SGHTA, CDR2 FQGNSA.